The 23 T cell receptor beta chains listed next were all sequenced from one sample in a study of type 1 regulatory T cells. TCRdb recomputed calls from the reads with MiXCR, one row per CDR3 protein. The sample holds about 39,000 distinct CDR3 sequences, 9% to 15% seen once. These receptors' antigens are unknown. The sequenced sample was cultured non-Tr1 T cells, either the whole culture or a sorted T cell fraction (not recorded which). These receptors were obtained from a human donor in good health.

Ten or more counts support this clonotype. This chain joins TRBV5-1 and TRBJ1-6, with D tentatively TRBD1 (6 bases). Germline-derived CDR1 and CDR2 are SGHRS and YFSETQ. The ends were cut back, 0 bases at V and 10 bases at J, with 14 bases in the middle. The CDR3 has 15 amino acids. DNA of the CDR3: TGCGCCAGCAGCTTGGAGGACAGCTTGGTCTCACCCCTCCACTTT. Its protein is CASSLEDSLVSPLHF.

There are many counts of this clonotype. The CDR3 sequence: CASSPSWDRGNTIYF. Written as DNA, the CDR3 is TGTGCCAGCTCACCTTCCTGGGACAGGGGAAACACCATATATTTT. The chain combines TRBV18 with TRBJ1-3; 8 bases match TRBD1. This CDR3 has 15 amino acids. V gave up 3 bases and J gave up 4 bases; unmatched junction bases: 5. Germline CDR1 is KGHSH and CDR2 is LQKENI.

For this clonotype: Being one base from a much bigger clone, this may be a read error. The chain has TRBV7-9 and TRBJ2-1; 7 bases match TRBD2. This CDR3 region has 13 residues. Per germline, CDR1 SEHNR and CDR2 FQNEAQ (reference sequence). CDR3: CTSSRGSSYEQFF. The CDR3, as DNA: TGTACCAGCAGCCGCGGGAGTTCTTATGAGCAGTTCTTC.

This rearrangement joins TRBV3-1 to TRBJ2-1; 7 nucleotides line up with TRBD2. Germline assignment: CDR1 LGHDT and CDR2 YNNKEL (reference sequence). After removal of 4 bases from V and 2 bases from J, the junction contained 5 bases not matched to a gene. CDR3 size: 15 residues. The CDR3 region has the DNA TGTGCCAGCAGCCCCACTAGCGCCACCTACAATGAGCAGTTCTTC. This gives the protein CASSPTSATYNEQFF.

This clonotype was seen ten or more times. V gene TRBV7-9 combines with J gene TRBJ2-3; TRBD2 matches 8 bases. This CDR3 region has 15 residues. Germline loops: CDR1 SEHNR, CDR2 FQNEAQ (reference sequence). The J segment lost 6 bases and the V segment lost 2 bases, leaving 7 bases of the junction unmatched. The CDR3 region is CASSLFSGSWDTQYF. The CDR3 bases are TGTGCCAGCAGCTTATTCAGCGGGAGTTGGGATACGCAGTATTTT.

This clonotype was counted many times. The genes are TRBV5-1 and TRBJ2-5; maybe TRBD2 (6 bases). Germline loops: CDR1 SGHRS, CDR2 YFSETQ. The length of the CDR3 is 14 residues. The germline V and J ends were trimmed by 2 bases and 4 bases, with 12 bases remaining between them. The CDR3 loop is CASSFTTRSETQYF. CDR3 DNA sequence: TGCGCCAGCAGCTTTACGACTAGATCAGAGACCCAGTACTTC.

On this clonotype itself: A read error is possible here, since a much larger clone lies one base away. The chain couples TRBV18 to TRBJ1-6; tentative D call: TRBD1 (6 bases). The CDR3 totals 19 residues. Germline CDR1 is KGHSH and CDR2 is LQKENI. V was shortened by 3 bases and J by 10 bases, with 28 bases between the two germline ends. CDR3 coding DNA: TGTGCCAGCTCACCCTTTGGCCGGGCAGGGGCCTTCTTAAAATCACCCCTCCACTTT. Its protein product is CASSPFGRAGAFLKSPLHF.

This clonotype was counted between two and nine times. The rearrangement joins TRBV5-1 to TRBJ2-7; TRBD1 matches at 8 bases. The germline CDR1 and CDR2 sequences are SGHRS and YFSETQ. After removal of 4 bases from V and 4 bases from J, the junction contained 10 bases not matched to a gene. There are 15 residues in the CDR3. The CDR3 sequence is CASSPTGQAMYEQYF. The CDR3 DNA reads TGCGCCAGCAGCCCAACGGGACAGGCGATGTACGAGCAGTACTTC.

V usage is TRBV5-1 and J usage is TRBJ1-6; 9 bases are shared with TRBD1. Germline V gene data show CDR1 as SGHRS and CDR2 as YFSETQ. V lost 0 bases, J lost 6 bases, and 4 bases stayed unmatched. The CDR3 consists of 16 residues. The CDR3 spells CASSLAPTGGNSPLHF. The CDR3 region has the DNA TGCGCCAGCAGCTTGGCCCCGACAGGGGGTAATTCACCCCTCCACTTT.

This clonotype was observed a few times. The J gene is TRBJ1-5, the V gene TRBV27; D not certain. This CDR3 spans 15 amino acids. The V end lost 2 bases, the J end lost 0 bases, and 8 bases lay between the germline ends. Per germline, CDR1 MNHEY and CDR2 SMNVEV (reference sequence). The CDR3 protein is CASSLGRDSNQPQHF. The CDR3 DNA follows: TGTGCCAGCAGTTTAGGACGGGATAGCAATCAGCCCCAGCATTTT.

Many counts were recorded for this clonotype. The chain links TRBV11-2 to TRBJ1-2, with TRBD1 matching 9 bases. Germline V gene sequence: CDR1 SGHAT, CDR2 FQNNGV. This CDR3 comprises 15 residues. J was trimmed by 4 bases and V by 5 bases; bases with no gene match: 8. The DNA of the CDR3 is TGTGCCAGCAGCCAAGGACAGGGGAAGTCCTATGGCTACACCTTC. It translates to CASSQGQGKSYGYTF.

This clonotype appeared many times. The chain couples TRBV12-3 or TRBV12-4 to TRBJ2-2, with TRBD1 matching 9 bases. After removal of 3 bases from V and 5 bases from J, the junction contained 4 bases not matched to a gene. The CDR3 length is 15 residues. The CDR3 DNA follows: TGTGCCAGCAGTTTGGGGACAGGGATAACCGGGGAGCTGTTTTTT. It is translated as CASSLGTGITGELFF.

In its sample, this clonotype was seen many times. CDR3 bases: TGTGCCAGCAGCCACGGACTAGCGTCGGATACGCAGTATTTT. Translating gives CASSHGLASDTQYF. The rearrangement uses TRBV7-3 and TRBJ2-3; 9 positions match TRBD2. V lost 5 bases to trimming and J lost 6 bases; unmatched junction nucleotides: 6. There are 14 residues in the CDR3. Germline values: CDR1 SGHTA, CDR2 FQGTGA.

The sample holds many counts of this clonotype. The CDR3 loop is CASSLGQKNTEAFF. The DNA for the CDR3 is TGTGCCAGCAGCTTGGGTCAGAAGAACACTGAAGCTTTCTTT. The chain links TRBV5-6 to TRBJ1-1, with D unresolved. The CDR3 has 14 residues. Trimming stripped 0 bases from V and 1 base from J, with 7 bases between. Germline V gives CDR1 SGHDT, CDR2 YYEEEE.

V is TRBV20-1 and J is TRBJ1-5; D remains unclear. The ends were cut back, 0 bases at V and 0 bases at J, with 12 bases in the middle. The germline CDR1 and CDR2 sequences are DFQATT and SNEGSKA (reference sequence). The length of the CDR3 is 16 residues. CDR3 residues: CSARDHGPYSNQPQHF. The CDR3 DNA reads TGCAGTGCTAGAGATCACGGGCCTTATAGCAATCAGCCCCAGCATTTT.

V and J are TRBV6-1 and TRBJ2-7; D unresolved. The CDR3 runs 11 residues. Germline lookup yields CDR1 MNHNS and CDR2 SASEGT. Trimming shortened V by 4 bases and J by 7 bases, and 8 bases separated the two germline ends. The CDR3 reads CASSVWREQYF. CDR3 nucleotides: TGTGCCAGCAGTGTTTGGCGGGAGCAGTACTTC.

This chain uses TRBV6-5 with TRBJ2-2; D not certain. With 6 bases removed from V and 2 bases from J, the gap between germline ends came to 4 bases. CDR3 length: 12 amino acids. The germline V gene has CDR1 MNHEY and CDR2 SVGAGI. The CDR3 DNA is TGTGCCAGCAGGGGTAACACCGGGGAGCTGTTTTTT. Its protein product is CASRGNTGELFF.

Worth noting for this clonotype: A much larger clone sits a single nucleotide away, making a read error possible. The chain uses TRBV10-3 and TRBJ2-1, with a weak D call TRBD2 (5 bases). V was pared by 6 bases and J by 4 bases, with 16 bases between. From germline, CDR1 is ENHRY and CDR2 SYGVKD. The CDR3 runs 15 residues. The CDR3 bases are TGTGCCATCAGCACACTAGTGGGAAGTTACAATGAGCAGTTCTTC. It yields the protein CAISTLVGSYNEQFF.

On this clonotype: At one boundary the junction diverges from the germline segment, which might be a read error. In DNA form, the CDR3 reads TGTGCCAACAGCTTAGGGACTAGCGGGTTGCGGGGGCAGTTCTTC. Protein sequence: CANSLGTSGLRGQFF. The J gene is TRBJ2-1, the V gene TRBV7-6; the match to TRBD2 covers 12 bases. This CDR3 contains 15 residues. Germline V CDR1 and CDR2: SGHVS, FNYEAQ.

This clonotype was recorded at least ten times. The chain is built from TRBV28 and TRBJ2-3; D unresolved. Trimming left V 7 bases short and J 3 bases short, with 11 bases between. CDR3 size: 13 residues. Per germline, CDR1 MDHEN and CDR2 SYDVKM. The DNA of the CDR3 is TGTGCCAGCATACCGAGCGCGACAGATACGCAGTATTTT. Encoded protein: CASIPSATDTQYF.

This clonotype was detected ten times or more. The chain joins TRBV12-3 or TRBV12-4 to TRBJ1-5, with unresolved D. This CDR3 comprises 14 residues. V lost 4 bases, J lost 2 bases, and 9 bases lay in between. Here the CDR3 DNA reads TGTGCCAGCAGTTGGGCGGTGGGCAATCAGCCCCAGCATTTT. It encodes CASSWAVGNQPQHF.

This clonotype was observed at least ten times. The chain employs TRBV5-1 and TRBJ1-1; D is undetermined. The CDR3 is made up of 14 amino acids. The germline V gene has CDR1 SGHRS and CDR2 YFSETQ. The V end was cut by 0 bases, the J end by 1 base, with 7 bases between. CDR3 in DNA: TGCGCCAGCAGCTTGGACACCACGAACACTGAAGCTTTCTTT. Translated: CASSLDTTNTEAFF.

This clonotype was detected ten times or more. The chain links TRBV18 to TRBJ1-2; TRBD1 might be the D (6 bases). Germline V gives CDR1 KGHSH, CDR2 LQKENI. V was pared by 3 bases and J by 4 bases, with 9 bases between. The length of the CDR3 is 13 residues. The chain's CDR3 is CASSPGRGYGYTF. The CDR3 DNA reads TGTGCCAGCTCACCCGGCAGGGGCTATGGCTACACCTTC.